Listed below are T cell receptor beta chains from one sample, sequenced in a study of blood T cell repertoires in COVID-19. The data were produced by immunoSEQ multiplex PCR, yet TCRdb's version contains in-frame clones alone and is incomplete. This sample carries more than 300,000 clones, roughly 86% of them seen once, and the ten largest clones take over 8.5%. Sequencing was done on a sample of PBMCs or T cells enriched from blood (not recorded which). The origin of the receptors is a woman between 25 and 40 years old who had recovered from COVID-19. Each CDR3 is given with its conserved first and last residue. Each record gives: D gene, clone size, V gene, J gene, CDR3 DNA, CDR3 protein. A D gene is named only where the DNA matches it firmly. A clone size is listed for some rows: how often the clone was seen (once, few, many), or a class if it is expanded.

>NA|NA|TRBV7-9|TRBJ1-5
TGTGCCAGCAGCGAAGGGGTTGAGCCCCAGCATTTT
CASSEGVEPQHF
>NA|NA|TRBV9|TRBJ2-3
TGTGCCAGCAGCGCCCAGAGCACAGATACGCAGTATTTT
CASSAQSTDTQYF
>NA|NA|TRBV28|TRBJ2-7
TGTGCCAGCGGCCGGGACAACCCTCACGAGCAGTACTTC
CASGRDNPHEQYF
>NA|NA|TRBV7-9|TRBJ1-1
TGTGCCAGCAGCCGGTCTATGAACACTGAAGCTTTCTTT
CASSRSMNTEAFF
>TRBD1|few|TRBV27|TRBJ1-5
TGTGCCAGCAGTCCCGGACAGGGCAATCAGCCCCAGCATTTT
CASSPGQGNQPQHF
>TRBD1|few|TRBV19|TRBJ2-2
TGTGCCAGTAGCCTGACAGGGGTCTTCCCCGGGGAGCTGTTTTTT
CASSLTGVFPGELFF
>TRBD2|NA|TRBV11-1|TRBJ2-1
TGTGCCAGCAGCACGCGACTAGCGGGGACGCACAATGAGCAGTTCTTC
CASSTRLAGTHNEQFF
>NA|NA|TRBV5-1|TRBJ2-1
TGCGCCAGCAGCCTCGGGGTCGACAATGAGCAGTTCTTC
CASSLGVDNEQFF
>NA|NA|TRBV19|TRBJ1-6
TGTGCCAGTAGTATGAGAGAGATTTCACCCCTCCACTTT
CASSMREISPLHF
>NA|NA|TRBV10-3|TRBJ2-1
TGTGCCATCAGTGAGGGGGGAGCAGAAGCGGGTGAGCAGTTCTTC
CAISEGGAEAGEQFF
>NA|NA|TRBV2|TRBJ1-3
TGTGCCAGAGAGTCCTCCTCTGGAAACACCATATATTTT
CARESSSGNTIYF
>NA|NA|TRBV7-2|TRBJ2-7
TGTGCCAGCAGCTTGGTACCGGGGGCCTACGAGCAGTACTTC
CASSLVPGAYEQYF
>NA|NA|TRBV19|TRBJ2-7
TGTGCCAGTAGTATGAGGGGGTTGGCCTACGAGCAGTACTTC
CASSMRGLAYEQYF
>TRBD1|NA|TRBV4-2|TRBJ1-5
TGTGCCAGCAGCCGGGACAGGGTGGGCAATCAGCCCCAGCATTTT
CASSRDRVGNQPQHF
>NA|NA|TRBV19|TRBJ1-1
TGTGCCAGTAGTGATCTGACTCCAGAGAACACTGAAGCTTTCTTT
CASSDLTPENTEAFF
>NA|NA|TRBV3-1/TRBV3-2|TRBJ1-5
TGTGCCAGCAGCCAGCAACCTGGGAGGGTCGGGCAGCCCCAGCATTTT
CASSQQPGRVGQPQHF
>NA|NA|TRBV5-1|TRBJ2-5
TGCGCCAGCAGTCCCGGGACTCCCCAAGAGACCCAGTACTTC
CASSPGTPQETQYF
>TRBD1|NA|TRBV27|TRBJ1-6
TGTGCCAGAGAAGACAGGGTCCAAAATAATTCACCCCTCCACTTT
CAREDRVQNNSPLHF
>TRBD2|NA|TRBV29-1|TRBJ2-7
TGCAGCGTTGGACTAGCGGATTACGAGCAGTACTTC
CSVGLADYEQYF
>NA|NA|TRBV6-5|TRBJ1-2
TGTGCCACCCACGGGGGCTATGGCTACACCTTC
CATHGGYGYTF
>TRBD2|NA|TRBV7-8|TRBJ2-3
TGTGCCAGCAGCTTAGCGCTAGCGGGTGAGACAGATACGCAGTATTTT
CASSLALAGETDTQYF
>NA|NA|TRBV10-3|TRBJ2-7
TGTGCCATCAGTGGGGGACTCTCCTACGAGCAGTACTTC
CAISGGLSYEQYF
>TRBD1|once|TRBV7-9|TRBJ2-1
TGTGCCAGCAGCAACCGGGACAGGGAATCCTACAATGAGCAGTTCTTC
CASSNRDRESYNEQFF
>TRBD2|NA|TRBV5-1|TRBJ2-7
TGCGCCAGCAGCCCTACTAGCGGGAGTGAGAGGGAGCAGTACTTC
CASSPTSGSEREQYF
>NA|NA|TRBV7-9|TRBJ1-1
TGTGCCAGCAGCTTAGTAATGGGGGCGAACACTGAAGCTTTCTTT
CASSLVMGANTEAFF
>NA|NA|TRBV12-3/TRBV12-4|TRBJ1-1
TGTGCCAGCAGTTTAGCGAGGCGCGTTGAAGCTTTCTTT
CASSLARRVEAFF
>NA|NA|TRBV5-1|TRBJ2-7
TGCGCCAGCAGCTGGGGGGACAGCAACTCCTACGAGCAGTACTTC
CASSWGDSNSYEQYF
>TRBD1|NA|TRBV11-1|TRBJ2-7
TGTGCCAGCAGCCCCACAGGGGGCTACGAGCAGTACTTC
CASSPTGGYEQYF
>NA|NA|TRBV6-5|TRBJ1-5
TGTGCCAGCAGTTACGGAGAATATCAGCCCCAGCATTTT
CASSYGEYQPQHF
>NA|once|TRBV7-2|TRBJ2-5
TGTGCCAGCAGCCCCGATGCGGGGTGGGAGACCCAGTACTTC
CASSPDAGWETQYF
>NA|NA|TRBV7-9|TRBJ2-3
TGTGCCAGCAGCGCCATTAAGGGGCCCACAGATACGCAGTATTTT
CASSAIKGPTDTQYF
>NA|NA|TRBV20-1|TRBJ2-5
TGCAGTGCTAGTGCTAATGCCAGGGAAGAGACCCAGTACTTC
CSASANAREETQYF
>NA|NA|TRBV28|TRBJ1-2
TGTGCCAGCACCGGCAGAACGGCGGGGGACTATGGCTACACCTTC
CASTGRTAGDYGYTF
>TRBD2|NA|TRBV9|TRBJ2-7
TGTGCCAGCAGCGTCACTAGCGGGCTCTCCTACGAGCAGTACTTC
CASSVTSGLSYEQYF
>NA|NA|TRBV12-3/TRBV12-4|TRBJ1-6
TGTGCCAGCAGTCGAACAGAATCACCCCTCCACTTT
CASSRTESPLHF
>NA|NA|TRBV19|TRBJ2-7
TGTGCCAGTAGTACCCTCGAGGGGACTGCGCACGAGCAGTACTTC
CASSTLEGTAHEQYF
>NA|NA|TRBV3-1/TRBV3-2|TRBJ2-1
TGTGCCAGCAGCCAAGGACTACAGAATGAGCAGTTCTTC
CASSQGLQNEQFF
>NA|NA|TRBV12-3/TRBV12-4|TRBJ1-3
TGTGCCAGCAGGCCGAGCTCTGGAAACACCATATATTTT
CASRPSSGNTIYF
>NA|few|TRBV3-1/TRBV3-2|TRBJ1-5
TGTGCCAGCAGCCAAGATCACACGAAAGATCAGCCCCAGCATTTT
CASSQDHTKDQPQHF
>NA|once|TRBV7-2|TRBJ2-2
TGTGCCAGCAGCTTAGTCGCGACCGGGGAGCTGTTTTTT
CASSLVATGELFF
>NA|NA|TRBV28|TRBJ2-7
TGTGCCAGCACCTGGAGGGGAGCCTACGAGCAGTACTTC
CASTWRGAYEQYF
>TRBD1|few|TRBV28|TRBJ2-5
TGTGCCGCAACCCCCGGAACGGTAGACAGGGGGCTAGAGACCCAGTACTTC
CAATPGTVDRGLETQYF
>TRBD2|NA|TRBV4-2|TRBJ2-7
TGTGCCAGCAGCGCCTCGGCTAGCGGGCGCATTGGGGGCGAGCAGTACTTC
CASSASASGRIGGEQYF
>TRBD1|NA|TRBV6-4|TRBJ2-1
TGTGCCAGCAGTGAAAGGGACAGGGGTTTCAATGAGCAGTTCTTC
CASSERDRGFNEQFF
>NA|NA|TRBV5-4|TRBJ1-1
TGTGCCAGCAGCTTGGTTCTTACGGCGGGTGAAGCTTTCTTT
CASSLVLTAGEAFF